This is a list of T cell receptor beta chains from one sample in a study of blood T cells in healthy people across ages. A single record per CDR3 protein comes from TCRdb applying MiXCR to the 5' RACE reads. Of about 1.6 million distinct CDR3 sequences in the sample, roughly 32% are singletons; the top ten hold around 11%. Specimen: blood. Every receptor here comes from a woman aged 25 to 45 in good health. The CDR3 runs from the conserved cysteine through the conserved F or W. Fields, in order: J gene, D gene, V gene, CDR3 protein. A D gene is named only where the DNA matches it firmly.

J: TRBJ2-7; D: TRBD2; V: TRBV5-1; CDR3: CASSSRTSGIYEQYF
J: TRBJ1-1; D: NA; V: TRBV6-6; CDR3: CASSYSKEGTEAFF
J: TRBJ2-5; D: TRBD2; V: TRBV20-1; CDR3: CSATGLAGGLETQYF
J: TRBJ2-7; D: NA; V: TRBV20-1; CDR3: CSASPFDYKGSLYF
J: TRBJ1-2; D: NA; V: TRBV25-1; CDR3: CASSDNQKNSNYGYTF
J: TRBJ2-7; D: NA; V: TRBV18; CDR3: CASSAMESSYEQYF
J: TRBJ2-7; D: TRBD2; V: TRBV7-9; CDR3: CASSPEGAGSEEQYF
J: TRBJ2-5; D: NA; V: TRBV2; CDR3: CASGRGTLQETQYF
J: TRBJ2-5; D: TRBD2; V: TRBV20-1; CDR3: CSAHTSGGSETQYF
J: TRBJ2-3; D: NA; V: TRBV7-2; CDR3: CASSPANTQYF
J: TRBJ2-7; D: NA; V: TRBV28; CDR3: CASTTGLNSYEQYF
J: TRBJ1-5; D: NA; V: TRBV7-2; CDR3: CASSFFNQPQHF
J: TRBJ2-3; D: NA; V: TRBV29-1; CDR3: CSVEPTYTGSTDTQYF
J: TRBJ2-7; D: NA; V: TRBV15; CDR3: CATSIGGSSYEQYF
J: TRBJ2-1; D: TRBD2; V: TRBV12-3/TRBV12-4; CDR3: CASSLGLAGGQAEQFF
J: TRBJ1-1; D: TRBD1; V: TRBV5-1; CDR3: CASSLWTGGSNAEAFF
J: TRBJ1-2; D: NA; V: TRBV20-1; CDR3: CSLGQGFYGYTF
J: TRBJ1-5; D: NA; V: TRBV20-1; CDR3: CSGRDAGIGQPQHF
J: TRBJ2-7; D: NA; V: TRBV20-1; CDR3: CSAEVASSSYEQYF
J: TRBJ1-6; D: NA; V: TRBV5-1; CDR3: CASSLERSTALESPLHF
J: TRBJ1-5; D: NA; V: TRBV7-2; CDR3: CASSFKVLNQPQHF
J: TRBJ2-6; D: NA; V: TRBV9; CDR3: CASSVSGSGANVPTF
J: TRBJ2-7; D: NA; V: TRBV7-6; CDR3: CASSPHMDYEQYF
J: TRBJ1-2; D: NA; V: TRBV13; CDR3: CASSAERAHYGYTF
J: TRBJ2-3; D: TRBD2; V: TRBV2; CDR3: CASKAGGPSTDTQYF
J: TRBJ2-1; D: NA; V: TRBV30; CDR3: CAWQQRASLKSYNEQFF
J: TRBJ2-1; D: TRBD2; V: TRBV28; CDR3: CASSWRSGQRGRAGEQFF
J: TRBJ2-3; D: NA; V: TRBV4-1; CDR3: CASSQLPLGGADTQYF
J: TRBJ2-5; D: NA; V: TRBV18; CDR3: CASSPVPGETQYF
J: TRBJ2-3; D: TRBD2; V: TRBV6-1; CDR3: CASSEAGGLAGRNTQYF
J: TRBJ2-1; D: TRBD2; V: TRBV2; CDR3: CASSEGLAGYNEQFF
J: TRBJ2-1; D: NA; V: TRBV30; CDR3: CACDGANEQFF
J: TRBJ2-3; D: TRBD2; V: TRBV12-3/TRBV12-4; CDR3: CASSPPRGGAGPDTQYF
J: TRBJ1-4; D: NA; V: TRBV3-1; CDR3: CASSQGFFGQGIATNEKLFF
J: TRBJ1-1; D: TRBD1; V: TRBV4-1; CDR3: CASRSIRGLGEAFF
J: TRBJ2-5; D: TRBD2; V: TRBV25-1; CDR3: CASSDPGYSGSLETQYF